This TCR beta chain emerged from a study of blood T cell repertoires in COVID-19. Study-wide context: Donors in the United States, Italy and Spain gave samples during acute or convalescent COVID-19. In each case, the material was cDNA or gDNA derived from T cells, B-cell-depleted T cells, or PBMCs.

Under the authors' procedure: Amplification from reference gene primers served as the basis for estimated nucleated cell counts. Method: immunoSEQ multiplex PCR; TCRdb's copy keeps in-frame clones and lacks some. From that table come the V and J calls and clone size; the DNA was used to work out D and trimming. Of about 190,000 clones in the sample, 70% to 90% are singletons; the top ten hold 5.5% to 7%. The TCR sequence derives from a woman aged 35 to 49 who had recovered from COVID-19. Sequencing was done on a sample of peripheral blood.

The CDR3 nucleotides read TGTGCCAGCAGCACCAAGCGGGAATCCTACAATGAGCAGTTCTTC. Translation: CASSTKRESYNEQFF. The rearrangement uses TRBV7-2 and TRBJ2-1; 7 bases match TRBD2. Germline CDR1 and CDR2: SGHTA and FQGNSA. J was trimmed by 1 base and V by 5 bases; bases with no gene match: 5. The CDR3 extends over 15 amino acids.